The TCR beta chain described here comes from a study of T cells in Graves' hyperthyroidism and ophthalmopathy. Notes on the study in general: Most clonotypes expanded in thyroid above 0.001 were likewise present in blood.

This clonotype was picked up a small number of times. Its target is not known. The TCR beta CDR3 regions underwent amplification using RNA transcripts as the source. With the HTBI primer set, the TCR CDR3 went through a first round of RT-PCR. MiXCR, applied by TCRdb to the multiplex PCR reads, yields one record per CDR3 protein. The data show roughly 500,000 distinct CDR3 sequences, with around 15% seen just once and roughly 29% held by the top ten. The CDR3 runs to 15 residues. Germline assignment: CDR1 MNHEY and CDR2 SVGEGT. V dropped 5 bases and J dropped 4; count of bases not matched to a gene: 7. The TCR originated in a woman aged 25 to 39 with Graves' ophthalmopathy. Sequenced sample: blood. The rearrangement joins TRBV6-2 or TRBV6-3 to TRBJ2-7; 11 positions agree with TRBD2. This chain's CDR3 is CASSPGLAGKYEQYF. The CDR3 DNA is TGTGCCAGCAGTCCAGGACTAGCGGGTAAATACGAGCAGTACTTC.